Presented here are 3 T cell receptor beta chains from one specimen sequenced in a study of PD-L1 blockade in urothelial cancer. Stated time point: peripheral blood 6 weeks after treatment start. Sequenced by immunoSEQ multiplex PCR; TCRdb stores in-frame clones only, minus some. Altogether tens of thousands of clones are present, roughly 84% being singletons, with the ten largest covering under 2.5%. This sample comprised PBMCs, obtained around atezolizumab (anti-PD-L1) treatment. The origin of the receptors is a man in his fifties or sixties with urothelial cancer.

The chain combines TRBV14 with TRBJ1-4, with a tentative D call TRBD1 (5 bases). The CDR3 contains 13 residues. V lost 4 bases to trimming and J lost 13 bases, with 16 bases between them. The germline V gene has CDR1 SGHDN and CDR2 FVKESK. CDR3 residues: CASSPGTPTGLFF. The CDR3 nucleotides are TGTGCCAGCAGCCCCGGGACTCCAACCGGACTGTTTTTT.

V usage is TRBV4-3 and J usage is TRBJ2-2; TRBD1 might be the D (5 bases). V was cut by 3 bases and J by 6 bases, with 11 bases left in between. Germline-derived CDR1 and CDR2 are LGHNA and YSLEER. CDR3 length: 14 amino acids. The CDR3, as DNA: TGCGCCAGCAGCCAGTACCAGGGATCCGGGGAGCTGTTTTTT. Protein product: CASSQYQGSGELFF.

This clone came up a few times. Other DNA sequences within the sample encode an identical CDR3. The rearrangement joins TRBV30 to TRBJ2-1; possible D gene TRBD1, 6 bases. CDR1 is GTSNPN, CDR2 SVGIG, per germline (reference sequence). V gave up 2 bases and J gave up 6 bases, with 8 bases separating them. The CDR3 covers 12 residues. The CDR3, as DNA: TGTGCCTGGAGTCGACAGGTCAATGAGCAGTTCTTC. Translating it yields CAWSRQVNEQFF.